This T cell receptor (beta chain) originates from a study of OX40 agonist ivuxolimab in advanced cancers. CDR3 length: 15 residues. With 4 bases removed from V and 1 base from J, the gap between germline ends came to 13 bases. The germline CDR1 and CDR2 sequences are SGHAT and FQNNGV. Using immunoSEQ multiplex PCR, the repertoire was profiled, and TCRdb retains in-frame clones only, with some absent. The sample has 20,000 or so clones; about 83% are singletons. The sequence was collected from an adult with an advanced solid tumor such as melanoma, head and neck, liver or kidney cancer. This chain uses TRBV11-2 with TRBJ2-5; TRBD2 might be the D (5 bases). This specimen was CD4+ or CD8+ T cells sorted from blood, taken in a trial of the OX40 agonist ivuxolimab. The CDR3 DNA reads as TGTGCCAGCAGCTCACGAGCGAGGGCCCAAGAGACCCAGTACTTC. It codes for CASSSRARAQETQYF.